This entry lists 26 T cell receptor beta chains sequenced from one sample in a study of Tregs in tolerant kidney transplant recipients. The repertoire was sequenced with immunoSEQ multiplex PCR; TCRdb's copy has only in-frame clones and lacks some. The sample carries about 19,000 clones, under 70% recorded once. Their antigens remain unidentified. The specimen was Tregs from blood cultured with allogeneic cells. The receptors were sampled from a human donor in good health.

The V and J genes are TRBV19 and TRBJ1-6; the D gene is possibly TRBD1 (5 bases). The CDR3 is made up of 16 amino acids. The germline V and J ends were trimmed by 5 bases and 5 bases, with 16 bases remaining between them. Germline assignment: CDR1 LNHDA and CDR2 SQIVND (reference sequence). This CDR3 reads CASSPLRGFDNSPLHF. CDR3 bases: TGTGCCAGTAGTCCCTTAAGGGGATTCGATAATTCACCCCTCCACTTT.

The chain carries TRBV11-2 and TRBJ2-4; 12 bases align to TRBD2. The CDR3 runs 18 residues. V was pared by 5 bases and J by 7 bases, with 15 bases of the junction left unmatched. CDR1 is SGHAT and CDR2 is FQNNGV in the germline V gene. As DNA, the CDR3 is TGTGCCAGCAGCCCTCAGATGACTAGCGGGAGTAGGGGGAACATTCAGTACTTC. It translates to CASSPQMTSGSRGNIQYF.

The V and J genes are TRBV2 and TRBJ1-1; the D gene is possibly TRBD1 (6 bases). The V gene lost 5 bases and the J gene lost 4 bases, with 11 bases spanning the gap. Germline loops: CDR1 SNHLY, CDR2 FYNNEI. The CDR3 totals 13 residues. As DNA, the CDR3 is TGTGCCAGCAGTTTGAACAGGGTCACTGAAGCTTTCTTT. Protein product: CASSLNRVTEAFF.

A remark on this clone: A junction boundary mismatches the germline segment, possibly from a read error. J is TRBJ2-7 and V is TRBV20-1; no clear D. Germline lookup yields CDR1 DFQATT and CDR2 SNEGSKA (reference sequence). The CDR3 totals 11 residues. The CDR3 DNA follows: TGCAGTGCTAGAGAACCCCTAAAGTCGCACTTC. This encodes CSAREPLKSHF.

This chain connects TRBV19 to TRBJ2-1, with a possible D match to TRBD2 (6 bases). CDR1 is LNHDA, CDR2 SQIVND, per germline (reference sequence). The CDR3 runs 15 residues. V lost 5 bases, J lost 8 bases, and 19 bases lay in between. CDR3 nucleotides: TGTGCCAGTAGTGCCCGGGACTCCCTGGTCGATGAGCAGTTCTTC. This translates into CASSARDSLVDEQFF.

In its sample, this clone ranks as medium-sized. The V and J genes are TRBV29-1 and TRBJ1-2; 7 nucleotides agree with TRBD1. Germline V CDR1 and CDR2: SQVTM, ANQGSEA. This CDR3 is built from 13 residues. The V gene end was trimmed by 7 bases and the J gene end by 4 bases; junction bases not matched to a gene: 9. The CDR3 sequence is CSALWTGLYGYTF. CDR3 DNA: TGCAGCGCACTATGGACAGGCCTCTATGGCTACACCTTC.

The genes are TRBV6-1 and TRBJ1-1; D remains unclear. Germline V gene data show CDR1 as MNHNS and CDR2 as SASEGT. This CDR3 contains 14 residues. V was clipped by 8 bases and J by 4 bases, with 17 bases between them. The CDR3 DNA is TGTGCCAGCGGGATGTCGGGGTTAGGCACTGAAGCTTTCTTT. Encoded protein: CASGMSGLGTEAFF.

This chain joins TRBV7-2 and TRBJ2-5, with D hard to call. CDR1 SGHTA and CDR2 FQGNSA come from the germline V gene. V was clipped by 2 bases and J by 5 bases, with 12 bases between them. The CDR3 covers 14 residues. CDR3 amino acids: CASSLNKGRETQYF. In nucleotides, the CDR3 is TGTGCCAGCAGCTTAAACAAAGGGCGGGAGACCCAGTACTTC. Full variable domain (outside the CDR3, taken from reference TRBV7-2 and TRBJ2-5): GAGVSQSPSNKVTEKGKDVELRCDPISGHTALYWYRQSLGQGLEFLIYFQGNSAPDKSGLPSDRFSAERTGGSVSTLTIQRTQQEDSAVYLCASSLNKGRETQYFGPGTRLLVL.

J is TRBJ1-1 and V is TRBV5-5; D is unresolved. The V gene's germline CDR1 is SGHKS and CDR2 YYEKEE (reference sequence). The CDR3 runs to 15 residues. Deletions cut 1 base from V and 1 base from J, with 11 bases between. CDR3 sequence reads: CASSLSVIRNTEAFF. The CDR3 bases are TGTGCCAGCAGCTTGTCTGTAATCAGGAACACTGAAGCTTTCTTT.

V usage is TRBV9 and J usage is TRBJ1-1; D is unclear. The CDR3 contains 14 residues. Germline assignment: CDR1 SGDLS and CDR2 YYNGEE. The V end lost 1 base, the J end lost 2 bases, and 9 bases lay between the germline ends. The CDR3 region is CASSVSWANTEAFF. CDR3 bases: TGTGCCAGCAGCGTAAGCTGGGCAAACACTGAAGCTTTCTTT.

This chain connects TRBV18 to TRBJ2-1; D remains ambiguous. Germline lookup yields CDR1 KGHSH and CDR2 LQKENI. The CDR3 is made up of 11 amino acids. The V end lost 1 base, the J end lost 7 bases, and 2 bases lay between the germline ends. The CDR3 reads CASSPLNEQFF. Here the CDR3 DNA reads TGTGCCAGCTCACCACTTAATGAGCAGTTCTTC.

This clone has only a few counts. V and J are TRBV2 and TRBJ1-2; 10 bases fit TRBD1. The CDR3 sequence is 15 residues long. Germline V CDR1 and CDR2: SNHLY, FYNNEI. With V trimmed by 6 bases and J by 5 bases, 9 bases remained unmatched. The CDR3: CASRRQGAQRYGYTF. The CDR3 DNA reads TGTGCCAGCAGGAGACAGGGGGCGCAGAGGTATGGCTACACCTTC.

The chain couples TRBV4-1 to TRBJ2-3; TRBD2 is a possible D gene (5 bases). The CDR3 covers 16 residues. Germline V lookup: CDR1 MGHRA, CDR2 YSYEKL. Trimming shortened V by 5 bases and J by 7 bases, and 22 bases separated the two germline ends. CDR3 in DNA: TGCGCCAGCAGCGCCCTATGGGCCCGAGAGGGTTATACGCAGTATTTT. Protein sequence: CASSALWAREGYTQYF.

There are a few counts of this clone. The chain carries TRBV2 and TRBJ2-7; no clear D. This CDR3 contains 12 residues. The ends were cut back, 2 bases at V and 2 bases at J, with 4 bases in the middle. CDR1 is SNHLY, CDR2 FYNNEI, per germline. The CDR3 sequence is CASSESAYEQYF. The CDR3 nucleotides read TGTGCCAGCAGTGAAAGTGCCTACGAGCAGTACTTC.

The chain carries TRBV5-8 and TRBJ1-1; D remains unclear. The CDR3 has 15 amino acids. The V gene lost 0 bases and the J gene lost 1 base, with 10 bases spanning the gap. The germline V gene encodes CDR1 SGHTS and CDR2 YDEGEE. The CDR3 region is CASSLVFIGNTEAFF. Written as DNA, the CDR3 is TGTGCCAGCAGCTTGGTGTTTATAGGGAACACTGAAGCTTTCTTT.

V is TRBV2 and J is TRBJ1-2, with TRBD1 as a possible D gene (5 bases). Trimming shortened V by 10 bases and J by 8 bases, and 23 bases separated the two germline ends. The CDR3 is made up of 14 amino acids. The V gene's germline CDR1 is SNHLY and CDR2 FYNNEI. CDR3 loop: CATSSGLGVGGYTF. DNA of the CDR3: TGTGCCACCTCTTCGGGTTTAGGGGTAGGGGGCTACACCTTC.

This clone was found once. The J gene is TRBJ2-1, the V gene TRBV15; 9 bases are shared with TRBD1. V was clipped by 1 base and J by 3 bases; unmatched bases: 1. Per the germline V gene, CDR1 is LNHNV and CDR2 is YYDKDF (reference sequence). The CDR3 length is 15 residues. CDR3 residues: CATSRGDRDYNEQFF. The CDR3 DNA reads as TGTGCCACCAGCAGAGGGGACAGGGACTACAATGAGCAGTTCTTC.

CDR3 in amino acids: CASSLLAGGRQETQYF. DNA for the CDR3: TGTGCCAGCAGTTTACTAGCGGGAGGGCGACAAGAGACCCAGTACTTC. The gene calls are TRBV27 and TRBJ2-5, with TRBD2 matching 12 bases. This CDR3 contains 16 residues. CDR1 and CDR2 (germline): MNHEY, SMNVEV (reference sequence). V trimming: 2 bases; J trimming: 2 bases; junction bases outside the gene matches: 3.

The rearrangement joins TRBV6-1 to TRBJ1-5, with 8 bases aligning to TRBD1. Germline V gives CDR1 MNHNS, CDR2 SASEGT. The CDR3 sequence is 14 residues long. Losses at the gene ends were 6 bases for V and 6 bases for J; bases not matched to a gene: 7. The DNA for the CDR3 is TGTGCCAGCAGGACCAGGGGGCCAGGTCAGCCCCAGCATTTT. This sequence encodes CASRTRGPGQPQHF.

The chain couples TRBV25-1 to TRBJ1-3; 7 bases match TRBD1. The CDR3 contains 17 residues. Trimming removed 4 bases from V and 1 base from J; junction bases left unmatched: 10. In germline, CDR1 is MGHDK, CDR2 SYGVNS. CDR3 region: CASSALPGQESGNTIYF. Here the CDR3 DNA reads TGTGCCAGCAGTGCCCTACCCGGACAGGAATCTGGAAACACCATATATTTT.

This clone appeared once. The genes are TRBV2 and TRBJ2-6, with D possibly TRBD1 on 6 matching bases. The CDR3 has 17 amino acids. Trimming stripped 5 bases from V and 0 bases from J, with 14 bases between. Germline loops: CDR1 SNHLY, CDR2 FYNNEI. CDR3 sequence (DNA): TGTGCCAGCAGTCCATTGACAGGCCTCTCTGGGGCCAACGTCCTGACTTTC. Translating it yields CASSPLTGLSGANVLTF.

The chain links TRBV7-8 to TRBJ1-1, with D hard to call. The CDR3 has 14 amino acids. Germline V gives CDR1 SGHVS, CDR2 FQNEAQ. V lost 6 bases to trimming and J lost 6 bases, with 17 bases between them. CDR3 DNA sequence: TGTGCCAGCAGGCGTGCCCCAGTAGCCCCTGAAGCTTTCTTT. Translated: CASRRAPVAPEAFF.

The rearrangement links TRBV30 to TRBJ1-6; D may be TRBD1 (6 bases). This CDR3 has 13 residues. Germline loops: CDR1 GTSNPN, CDR2 SVGIG (reference sequence). V was trimmed by 3 bases and J by 9 bases, leaving 12 bases between them. CDR3 in amino acids: CAWSPQGGSPLHF. The DNA for the CDR3 is TGTGCCTGGAGCCCACAGGGAGGTTCACCCCTCCACTTT.

The chain employs TRBV5-1 and TRBJ2-7; the D gene could be TRBD1 or TRBD2 (6 bases each). The CDR3 length is 15 residues. Germline V CDR1 and CDR2: SGHRS, YFSETQ. V lost 0 bases, J lost 5 bases, and 15 bases lay in between. In DNA, the CDR3 is TGCGCCAGCAGCTTGGCCTGGGGGGCGCGGAACGAGCAGTACTTC. Amino acids: CASSLAWGARNEQYF.

This chain links TRBV19 with TRBJ2-2, with D possibly TRBD1 on 5 matching bases. The length of the CDR3 is 16 residues. With 5 bases removed from V and 4 bases from J, the gap between germline ends came to 17 bases. Germline V CDR1 and CDR2: LNHDA, SQIVND (reference sequence). CDR3 loop: CASSPRRDKITGELFF. CDR3 sequence (DNA): TGTGCCAGTAGTCCCCGCAGGGATAAGATCACCGGGGAGCTGTTTTTT.

The CDR3 loop is CASSSLTSGGTDEQFF. The DNA for the CDR3 is TGTGCCAGCAGCTCTTTAACTAGCGGGGGTACAGATGAGCAGTTCTTC. The genes are TRBV7-2 and TRBJ2-1, with 11 nucleotides matching TRBD2. Germline assignment: CDR1 SGHTA and CDR2 FQGNSA. Trimming took 4 bases from V and 8 from J; bases not matched to a gene: 10. This CDR3 spans 16 amino acids. The full variable domain, with the rest looked up from reference TRBV7-2 and TRBJ2-1, is GAGVSQSPSNKVTEKGKDVELRCDPISGHTALYWYRQSLGQGLEFLIYFQGNSAPDKSGLPSDRFSAERTGGSVSTLTIQRTQQEDSAVYLCASSSLTSGGTDEQFFGPGTRLTVL.